These 18 T cell receptor beta chains were sequenced from one sample in a study of shared T cell receptors in the human thymus. Sequencing used immunoSEQ multiplex PCR; TCRdb keeps in-frame clones, though not all of them. The sample gives approximately 580,000 clones, about four fifths of which show up once; about 0.013% is in the top ten. The sample also formed part of further work on human thymus T cells.

The sequencing sample was made of thymocytes. These receptors were obtained from a boy younger than two with a congenital heart defect.

This clone came up a few times. The chain employs TRBV19 and TRBJ1-5, with D perhaps matching TRBD1 (6 bases). Germline V lookup: CDR1 LNHDA, CDR2 SQIVND (reference sequence). Trimming pared 1 base from V and 2 bases from J, leaving 12 bases between. There are 16 residues in the CDR3. The CDR3 reads CASSIVLAGGNQPQHF. In DNA form, the CDR3 reads TGTGCCAGTAGTATAGTCCTAGCAGGGGGCAATCAGCCCCAGCATTTT.

This chain connects TRBV6-6 to TRBJ2-5, with D possibly TRBD2 on 5 matching bases. V was shortened by 5 bases and J by 2 bases, with 12 bases between the two germline ends. CDR1 MNHNY and CDR2 SVGAGI come from the germline V gene (reference sequence). The CDR3 consists of 14 residues. For the CDR3, the DNA is TGTGCCAGCAGTAGTGGACTGCAACAAGAGACCCAGTACTTC. This codes for CASSSGLQQETQYF.

The chain carries TRBV14 and TRBJ2-1; the match to TRBD2 covers 10 bases. From germline, CDR1 is SGHDN and CDR2 FVKESK. There are 16 residues in the CDR3. Trimming removed 1 base from V and 4 bases from J; junction bases left unmatched: 4. The CDR3, as DNA: TGTGCCAGCAGCCAAGCTCTTAGCGGGGGGTACAATGAGCAGTTCTTC. It translates to CASSQALSGGYNEQFF.

CDR3 DNA: TGTGCCATCAGTGAGCAGGGAAGCTATGGCTACACCTTC. It yields the protein CAISEQGSYGYTF. The genes are TRBV10-3 and TRBJ1-2, with D perhaps TRBD1 (5 bases). The germline gives CDR1 ENHRY, CDR2 SYGVKD. The V gene lost 2 bases and the J gene lost 4 bases, with 8 bases spanning the gap. This CDR3 comprises 13 residues.

DNA of the CDR3: TGCGCCAGCAGCCAAGCGAACGAACTAGTAACCTACGAGCAGTACTTC. Protein: CASSQANELVTYEQYF. The chain combines TRBV4-3 with TRBJ2-7, with a weak D call TRBD2 (5 bases). Between the trimmed V and J ends, which lost 1 base and 2 bases, there was a span of 15 bases. This CDR3 region has 16 residues. Per germline, CDR1 LGHNA and CDR2 YSLEER.

This sequence joins TRBV11-2 and TRBJ1-4; a weak D match, TRBD1 (6 bases). The CDR3 length is 17 residues. Germline CDR1 and CDR2: SGHAT and FQNNGV. Trimming took off 0 bases at V and 5 bases at J, with 16 bases between the two ends. CDR3 amino acids: CASSLDIYRVGNEKLFF. The CDR3 DNA is TGTGCCAGCAGCTTAGACATTTACAGGGTAGGGAATGAAAAACTGTTTTTT.

The chain combines TRBV6-1 with TRBJ1-2; D not resolved. The V and J ends lost 0 bases and 0 bases respectively, with 8 bases between them. Germline-derived CDR1 and CDR2 are MNHNS and SASEGT. CDR3 length equals 15 residues. Here the CDR3 reads CASSEAAGSNYGYTF. The CDR3 DNA sequence: TGTGCCAGCAGTGAAGCGGCGGGATCTAACTATGGCTACACCTTC.

J is TRBJ1-1 and V is TRBV5-1, with 9 nucleotides matching TRBD1. Germline loops: CDR1 SGHRS, CDR2 YFSETQ. V gave up 6 bases and J gave up 0 bases; unmatched junction bases: 18. The CDR3 is 19 amino acids. Here the CDR3 reads CASNLDRTGQGGVNTEAFF. The DNA for the CDR3 is TGCGCCAGCAACTTAGACAGAACGGGACAGGGAGGCGTGAACACTGAAGCTTTCTTT.

The CDR3 region is CASSSSGCGSWNEQFF. In DNA form, the CDR3 reads TGTGCCAGCAGCTCCTCCGGGTGCGGGAGTTGGAATGAGCAGTTCTTC. The chain joins TRBV5-4 to TRBJ2-1; 7 bases line up with TRBD2. The CDR3 length is 16 residues. CDR1 is SGHNT, CDR2 YYREEE, per germline (reference sequence). Trimming removed 3 bases from V and 7 bases from J; junction bases left unmatched: 13.

The chain employs TRBV28 and TRBJ2-5; 7 bases map to TRBD2. The germline CDR1 and CDR2 sequences are MDHEN and SYDVKM. This CDR3 has 16 residues. V gave up 6 bases and J gave up 5 bases; unmatched junction bases: 15. CDR3 amino acids: CASRCEGRGVSETQYF. The CDR3 DNA follows: TGTGCCAGCAGGTGCGAGGGACGGGGGGTGAGCGAGACCCAGTACTTC.

V gene TRBV4-1 combines with J gene TRBJ2-1; 9 nucleotides match TRBD2. Trimming took 4 bases from V and 0 from J; bases not matched to a gene: 16. The CDR3 consists of 20 residues. Germline-derived CDR1 and CDR2 are MGHRA and YSYEKL. The CDR3 DNA sequence: TGCGCCAGCAGCCCCCATGGGTCACTAGCGGGTATGTCCTCCTACAATGAGCAGTTCTTC. This translates into CASSPHGSLAGMSSYNEQFF.

The table lists this clone with a count of one. This chain joins TRBV9 and TRBJ2-7; D is unclear. Germline CDR1 SGDLS, CDR2 YYNGEE. V was pared by 0 bases and J by 4 bases, with 8 bases between. This CDR3 has 13 residues. The CDR3: CASSVAPGYEQYF. CDR3 DNA: TGTGCCAGCAGCGTAGCTCCGGGTTACGAGCAGTACTTC. The variable domain in full, completed from reference TRBV9 and TRBJ2-7, reads DSGVTQTPKHLITATGQRVTLRCSPRSGDLSVYWYQQSLDQGLQFLIQYYNGEERAKGNILERFSAQQFPDLHSELNLSSLELGDSALYFCASSVAPGYEQYFGPGTRLTVT.

This clone was observed a few times. The J gene is TRBJ2-1, the V gene TRBV5-4; TRBD2 matches at 12 bases. CDR3 length: 17 amino acids. The ends lost 4 bases at V and 6 bases at J; junction bases unmatched: 11. Germline V gives CDR1 SGHNT, CDR2 YYREEE (reference sequence). The CDR3 coding sequence is TGTGCCAGCAGCCCGTCGACTAGCGGGAGATCCGGCAATGAGCAGTTCTTC. Translation gives CASSPSTSGRSGNEQFF.

This clone is a singleton in its sample. The chain recombines TRBV5-1 with TRBJ1-2; D is perhaps TRBD1 (6 bases). The CDR3 contains 15 residues. Trimming took off 1 base at V and 6 bases at J, with 16 bases between the two ends. The V gene's germline CDR1 is SGHRS and CDR2 YFSETQ. CDR3 sequence: CASSLHPGTFHGYTF. The CDR3 DNA reads TGCGCCAGCAGCTTGCATCCGGGGACATTCCATGGCTACACCTTC.

V gene TRBV5-1 combines with J gene TRBJ2-2, with a possible D match to TRBD1 (6 bases). This CDR3 spans 15 amino acids. The germline V gene encodes CDR1 SGHRS and CDR2 YFSETQ. Trimming removed 2 bases at V and 0 bases at J, with 8 bases between. The CDR3 nucleotides are TGCGCCAGCAGCTTCAGGGGTCCGAACACCGGGGAGCTGTTTTTT. Translating gives CASSFRGPNTGELFF.

The rearrangement joins TRBV5-4 to TRBJ2-7, with 11 bases fitting TRBD2. The CDR3 spans 16 residues. In germline, CDR1 is SGHNT, CDR2 YYREEE (reference sequence). V dropped 3 bases and J dropped 4; count of bases not matched to a gene: 9. In DNA form, the CDR3 reads TGTGCCAGCAGCTCGCCTACTAGCGGGAGTGCATACGAGCAGTACTTC. This codes for CASSSPTSGSAYEQYF.

This clone has more than one count but fewer than ten. V and J are TRBV29-1 and TRBJ2-1, with TRBD2 matching 12 bases. CDR3 size: 18 residues. V was clipped by 7 bases and J by 0 bases; unmatched bases: 13. Germline lookup yields CDR1 SQVTM and CDR2 ANQGSEA. The CDR3 DNA is TGCAGCGCCCCACGGGGCCGGACTAGCGGGGTCTCCTACAATGAGCAGTTCTTC. Translated, it gives CSAPRGRTSGVSYNEQFF.

A note on this clone: Other DNA sequences in the sample encode the same CDR3. The genes are TRBV4-3 and TRBJ2-5, with a tentative D call TRBD1 (6 bases). Trimming pared 0 bases from V and 5 bases from J, leaving 10 bases between. CDR3 length: 14 amino acids. Germline V gives CDR1 LGHNA, CDR2 YSLEER. The CDR3 loop reads CASSQDRGEETQYF. CDR3 DNA: TGCGCCAGCAGCCAAGACAGGGGAGAGGAGACCCAGTACTTC.